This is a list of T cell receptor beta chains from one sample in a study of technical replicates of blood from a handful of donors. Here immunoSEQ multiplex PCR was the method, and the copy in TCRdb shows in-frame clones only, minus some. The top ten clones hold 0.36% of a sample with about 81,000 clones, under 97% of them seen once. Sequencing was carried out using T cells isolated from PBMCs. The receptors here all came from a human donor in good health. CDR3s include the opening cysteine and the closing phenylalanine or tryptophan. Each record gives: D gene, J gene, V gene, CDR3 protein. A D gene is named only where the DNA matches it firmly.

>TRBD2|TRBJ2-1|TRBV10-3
CAISGGLAVNNEQFF
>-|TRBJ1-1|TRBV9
CASNAHGGYTEAFF
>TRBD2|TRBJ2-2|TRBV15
CATKDLAGGPVSGELFF
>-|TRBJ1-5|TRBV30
CAHSNGEGQPQHF
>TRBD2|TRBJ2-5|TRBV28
CASSYPTSGKETQYF
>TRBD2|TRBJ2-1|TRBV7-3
CASSLNPAGGPFNEQFF
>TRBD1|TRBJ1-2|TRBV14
CASSQLGQGEYYGYTF
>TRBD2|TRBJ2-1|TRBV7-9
CASSVGTSYNEQFF
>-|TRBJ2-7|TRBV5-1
CASSWTGVPREITYEQYF
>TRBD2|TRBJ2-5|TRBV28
CASSSILAGGSQETQYF
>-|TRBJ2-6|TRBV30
CAWSSDRPSGANVLTF
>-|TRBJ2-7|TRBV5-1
CASSFTSQSYEQYF
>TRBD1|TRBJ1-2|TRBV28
CASILRGGDRNYGYTF
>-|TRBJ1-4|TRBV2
CASSELATNEKLFF
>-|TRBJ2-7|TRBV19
CASSIYIYYEQYF
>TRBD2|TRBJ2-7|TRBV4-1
CASSQVWLAGLYYEQYF
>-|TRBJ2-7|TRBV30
CAWSKDGTSSYEQYF
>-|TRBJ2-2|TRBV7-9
CASNAGTGELFF
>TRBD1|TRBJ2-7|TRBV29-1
CSVEDGTGGYEQYF
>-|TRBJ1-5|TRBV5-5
CASSLMFGDYQPQHF
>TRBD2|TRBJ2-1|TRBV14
CASSPSVREGEQFF
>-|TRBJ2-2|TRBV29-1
CSVVRGINTGELFF
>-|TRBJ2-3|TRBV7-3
CASSPTGTDTQYF
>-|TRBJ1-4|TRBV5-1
CASSLTPGPTNEKLFF
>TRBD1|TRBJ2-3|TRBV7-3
CASRRDSSITDTQYF
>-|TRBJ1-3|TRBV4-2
CASSQTTVSGNTIYF
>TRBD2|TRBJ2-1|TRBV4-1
CASSQELAGGDEQFF
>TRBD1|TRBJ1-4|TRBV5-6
CASSSAGGREKLFF
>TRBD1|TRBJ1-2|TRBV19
CASSIISGTAYGYTF
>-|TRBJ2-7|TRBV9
CASSPQGGSSYEQYF
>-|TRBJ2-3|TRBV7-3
CASSPQGGMADTQYF
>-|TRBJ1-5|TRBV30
CAWSLGRADQPQHF
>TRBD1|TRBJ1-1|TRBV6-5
CASTDRVRDTEAFF
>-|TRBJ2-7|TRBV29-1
CSVEGLNYEQYF
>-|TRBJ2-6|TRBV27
CASGLNSGANVLTF
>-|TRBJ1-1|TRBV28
CASSLQGGTEAFF
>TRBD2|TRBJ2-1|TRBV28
CASSLSGGSRRNEQFF
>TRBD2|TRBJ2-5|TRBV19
CATAGEAGEETQYF